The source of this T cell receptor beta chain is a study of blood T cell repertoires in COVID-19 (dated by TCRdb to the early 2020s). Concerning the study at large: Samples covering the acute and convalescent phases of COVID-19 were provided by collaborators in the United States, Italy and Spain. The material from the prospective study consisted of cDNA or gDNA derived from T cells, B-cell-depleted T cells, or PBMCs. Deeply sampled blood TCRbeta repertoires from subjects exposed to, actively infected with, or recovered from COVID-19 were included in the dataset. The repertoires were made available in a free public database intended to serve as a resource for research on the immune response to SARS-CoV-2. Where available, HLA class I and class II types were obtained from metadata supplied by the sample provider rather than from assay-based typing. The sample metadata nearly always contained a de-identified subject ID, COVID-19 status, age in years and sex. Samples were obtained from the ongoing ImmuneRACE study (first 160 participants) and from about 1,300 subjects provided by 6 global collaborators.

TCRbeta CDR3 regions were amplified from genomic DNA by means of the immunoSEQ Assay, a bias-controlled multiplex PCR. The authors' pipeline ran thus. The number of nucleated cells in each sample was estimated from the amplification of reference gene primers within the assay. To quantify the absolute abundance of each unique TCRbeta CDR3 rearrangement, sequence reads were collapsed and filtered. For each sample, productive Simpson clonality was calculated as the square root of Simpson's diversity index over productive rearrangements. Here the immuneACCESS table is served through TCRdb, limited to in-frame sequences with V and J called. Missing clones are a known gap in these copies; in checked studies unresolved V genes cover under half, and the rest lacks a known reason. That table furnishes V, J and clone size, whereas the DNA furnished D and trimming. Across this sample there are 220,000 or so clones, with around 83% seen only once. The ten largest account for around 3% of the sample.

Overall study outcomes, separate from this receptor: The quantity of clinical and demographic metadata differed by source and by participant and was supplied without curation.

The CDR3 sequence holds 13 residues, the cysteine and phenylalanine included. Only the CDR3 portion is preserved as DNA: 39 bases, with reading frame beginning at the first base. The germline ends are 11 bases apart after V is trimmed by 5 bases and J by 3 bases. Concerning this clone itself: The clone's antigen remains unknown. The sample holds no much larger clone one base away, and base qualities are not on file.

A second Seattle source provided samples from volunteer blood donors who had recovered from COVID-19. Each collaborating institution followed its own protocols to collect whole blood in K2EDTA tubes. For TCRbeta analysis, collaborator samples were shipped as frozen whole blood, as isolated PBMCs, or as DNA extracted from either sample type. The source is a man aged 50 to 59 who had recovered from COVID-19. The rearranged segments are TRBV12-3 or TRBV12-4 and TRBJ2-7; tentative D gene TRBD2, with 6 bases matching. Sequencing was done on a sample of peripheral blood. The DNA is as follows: TGTGCCAGCAGTATCCGGGAGAACTACGAGCAGTACTTC. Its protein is CASSIRENYEQYF.